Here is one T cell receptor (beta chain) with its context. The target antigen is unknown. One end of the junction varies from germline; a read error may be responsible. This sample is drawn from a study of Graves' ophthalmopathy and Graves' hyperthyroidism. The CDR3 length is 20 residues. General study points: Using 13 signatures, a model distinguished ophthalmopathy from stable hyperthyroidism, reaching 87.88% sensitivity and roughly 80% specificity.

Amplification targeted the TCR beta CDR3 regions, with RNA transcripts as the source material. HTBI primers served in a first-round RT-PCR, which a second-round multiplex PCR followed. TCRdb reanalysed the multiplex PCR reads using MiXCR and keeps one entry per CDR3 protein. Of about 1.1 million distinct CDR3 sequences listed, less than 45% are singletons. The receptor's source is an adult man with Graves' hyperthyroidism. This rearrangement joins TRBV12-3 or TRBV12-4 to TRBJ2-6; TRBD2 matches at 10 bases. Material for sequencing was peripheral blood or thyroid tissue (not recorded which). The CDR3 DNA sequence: TGTGCCAGCAGTTTAACTAGCGGGACTCAACGACTCTCTGGGGCCAACATCCTGACTTTC. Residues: CASSLTSGTQRLSGANILTF.